Listed below are T cell receptor beta chains from one sample, sequenced in a study of human T cells and chemical hapten exposure. TCRdb used MiXCR to reprocess the RACE reads, holding one entry per CDR3 protein. The sample yields 150,000 to 200,000 distinct CDR3 sequences, under 25% seen once. Here the sequenced sample was whole blood, taken in connection with sensitization to the hapten diphenylcyclopropenone (DPC). The receptors were sampled from a woman aged 40 to 49 with alopecia areata. Some clones in this sample may be carry-over from other donors' samples. CDR3s include the opening cysteine and the closing phenylalanine or tryptophan. A D gene is named only where the DNA matches it firmly. Size is stated for part of the rows, as once, few or many counts, or as a class when the clone is expanded.

v_gene: TRBV29-1; j_gene: TRBJ2-1; abundance: many; d_gene: NA; CDR3aa: CSVDSGNEQFF; CDR3nt: TGCAGCGTTGATTCGGGGAATGAGCAGTTCTTC
v_gene: TRBV4-3; j_gene: TRBJ1-2; abundance: few; d_gene: NA; CDR3aa: CASSQVWRGRNYGYTF; CDR3nt: TGCGCCAGCAGCCAAGTGTGGAGAGGGCGAAACTATGGCTACACCTTC
v_gene: TRBV6-6; j_gene: TRBJ1-2; abundance: NA; d_gene: TRBD1; CDR3aa: CASSAAGDRSYGYTF; CDR3nt: TGTGCCAGCAGTGCAGCAGGGGACAGGAGCTATGGCTACACCTTC
v_gene: TRBV2; j_gene: TRBJ2-1; abundance: few; d_gene: TRBD2; CDR3aa: CASSVHAIAGAQSDEQFF; CDR3nt: TGTGCCAGCAGCGTCCACGCGATCGCGGGAGCCCAGTCGGATGAGCAGTTCTTC
v_gene: TRBV29-1; j_gene: TRBJ2-1; abundance: NA; d_gene: TRBD2; CDR3aa: CSVELPPLTSEDYNEQFF; CDR3nt: TGCAGCGTTGAACTCCCCCCGCTGACTAGCGAGGACTACAATGAGCAGTTCTTC
v_gene: TRBV28; j_gene: TRBJ2-3; abundance: few; d_gene: TRBD2; CDR3aa: CASSLDLAGATDTQYF; CDR3nt: TGTGCCAGCAGTTTAGACCTAGCGGGAGCCACAGATACGCAGTATTTT
v_gene: TRBV18; j_gene: TRBJ2-4; abundance: NA; d_gene: TRBD1; CDR3aa: CASSPKGGNIQYF; CDR3nt: TGTGCCAGCTCACCTAAAGGGGGCAACATTCAGTACTTC
v_gene: TRBV7-2; j_gene: TRBJ2-1; abundance: few; d_gene: NA; CDR3aa: CASSLSSGRQFF; CDR3nt: TGTGCCAGCAGCTTATCTTCGGGACGACAGTTCTTC
v_gene: TRBV20-1; j_gene: TRBJ1-3; abundance: NA; d_gene: NA; CDR3aa: CSARDPGETGFGNTIYF; CDR3nt: TGCAGTGCTAGAGATCCAGGGGAGACGGGGTTTGGGAACACCATATATTTT
v_gene: TRBV3-1; j_gene: TRBJ2-1; abundance: few; d_gene: TRBD2; CDR3aa: CASSQGAGLGGEQFF; CDR3nt: TGTGCCAGCAGCCAAGGGGCGGGACTAGGAGGTGAGCAGTTCTTC
v_gene: TRBV7-9; j_gene: TRBJ1-1; abundance: few; d_gene: NA; CDR3aa: CASSQTGLNTEAFF; CDR3nt: TGTGCCAGCAGCCAGACAGGTTTGAACACTGAAGCTTTCTTT
v_gene: TRBV6-1; j_gene: TRBJ2-3; abundance: NA; d_gene: TRBD2; CDR3aa: CASSAASALAGRGDTQYF; CDR3nt: TGTGCCAGCAGTGCGGCATCGGCTCTAGCGGGTAGAGGAGATACGCAGTATTTT
v_gene: TRBV29-1; j_gene: TRBJ2-7; abundance: NA; d_gene: TRBD1; CDR3aa: CSVVSPDRGPYEQYF; CDR3nt: TGCAGCGTTGTGTCCCCAGACAGGGGACCCTACGAGCAGTACTTC